Below are 7 T cell receptor beta chains sequenced from a single sample in a study of cytomegalovirus exposure and HLA in healthy donors. Vbeta (60) and Jbeta (13) primers were used in the PCR. Using immunoSEQ multiplex PCR, the repertoire was profiled, and TCRdb retains in-frame clones only, with some absent. The sample yields about 180,000 clones, about 80% seen once. The specimen was PBMCs. Receptor source: a man aged 40-49 years in good health and CMV-seronegative.

This clone was seen a handful of times. The chain links TRBV5-1 to TRBJ1-4; a possible D gene is TRBD1 (5 bases). The germline CDR1 and CDR2 sequences are SGHRS and YFSETQ. The V gene lost 0 bases and the J gene lost 7 bases, with 13 bases spanning the gap. This CDR3 is 15 amino acids long. The CDR3 protein is CASSLGGRSVEKLFF. The DNA of the CDR3 is TGCGCCAGCAGCTTGGGGGGCAGGAGCGTTGAAAAACTGTTTTTT.

This chain connects TRBV2 to TRBJ1-1; 8 bases agree with TRBD1. After removal of 6 bases from V and 1 base from J, the junction contained 4 bases not matched to a gene. The CDR3 runs to 14 residues. Germline CDR1 reads SNHLY; CDR2 reads FYNNEI. CDR3 residues: CASSLTGGNTEAFF. The CDR3 coding sequence is TGTGCCAGCAGCCTCACAGGGGGGAACACTGAAGCTTTCTTT.

This chain connects TRBV5-4 to TRBJ2-5, with a possible D match to TRBD1 (6 bases). CDR3 size: 13 residues. The germline V gene has CDR1 SGHNT and CDR2 YYREEE (reference sequence). Trimming left V 1 base short and J 5 bases short, with 9 bases between. The CDR3 region is CASSLSQGETQYF. The CDR3 nucleotides are TGTGCCAGCAGCTTGTCCCAGGGGGAGACCCAGTACTTC.

This clone came up once. This chain links TRBV7-8 with TRBJ2-5; D is undetermined. V dropped 4 bases and J dropped 1 base, with 13 bases sitting between them. Germline CDR1 is SGHVS and CDR2 is FQNEAQ. The CDR3 consists of 15 residues. CDR3 sequence reads: CASSYYKDPQETQYF. The DNA of the CDR3 is TGTGCCAGCAGCTATTACAAAGATCCCCAAGAGACCCAGTACTTC. Together with reference TRBV7-8 and TRBJ2-5, the CDR3 gives the full variable domain: GAGVSQSPRYKVAKRGQDVALRCDPISGHVSLFWYQQALGQGPEFLTYFQNEAQLDKSGLPSDRFFAERPEGSVSTLKIQRTQQEDSAVYLCASSYYKDPQETQYFGPGTRLLVL.

The chain employs TRBV4-3 and TRBJ2-7; D is perhaps TRBD1 (7 bases). The CDR3 sequence is 17 residues long. With 2 bases removed from V and 4 bases from J, the gap between germline ends came to 21 bases. The germline gives CDR1 LGHNA, CDR2 YSLEER. The DNA for the CDR3 is TGCGCCAGCAGCCAATTTATCGGGTCAGGGGGGTATTACGAGCAGTACTTC. Its translation is CASSQFIGSGGYYEQYF.

This chain uses TRBV29-1 with TRBJ2-1; D remains unclear. Germline V lookup: CDR1 SQVTM, CDR2 ANQGSEA. CDR3 size: 12 residues. Trimming cost V 0 bases and J 7 bases, with 7 bases left between them. The CDR3 DNA reads TGCAGCGTTGAAGATTCCGGGAATGAGCAGTTCTTC. This encodes CSVEDSGNEQFF.

This chain links TRBV6-6 with TRBJ1-4, with a weak D call TRBD1 (5 bases). Per germline, CDR1 MNHNY and CDR2 SVGAGI (reference sequence). The CDR3 runs to 15 residues. V was shortened by 7 bases and J by 0 bases, with 12 bases between the two germline ends. The CDR3, as DNA: TGTGCCAGCACCCTGGGGGGGGCAACTAATGAAAAACTGTTTTTT. Translated: CASTLGGATNEKLFF.